This T cell receptor (beta chain) was found in a study of cytomegalovirus exposure and HLA in healthy donors. V was clipped by 5 bases and J by 4 bases, with 14 bases between them. The germline gives CDR1 MNHEY, CDR2 SMNVEV (reference sequence). The CDR3 is made up of 14 amino acids. Concerning this clone itself: Its antigen is still unknown.

The primer mix had 60 Vbeta and 13 Jbeta primers. The repertoire was sequenced with immunoSEQ multiplex PCR; TCRdb's copy has only in-frame clones and lacks some. The sample has roughly 180,000 clones; around 75% are singletons. Whole-study findings and limits: Published work reported that the classifier diagnosed cytomegalovirus status with high specificity and sensitivity.

The sequence came from a woman in her 30s in good health and CMV-seropositive. The chain recombines TRBV27 with TRBJ1-2; D may be TRBD1 (5 bases). The material sequenced was PBMCs. The CDR3 sequence: CASSGAGPIYGYTF. The CDR3 bases are TGTGCCAGCAGTGGGGCAGGGCCCATCTATGGCTACACCTTC.